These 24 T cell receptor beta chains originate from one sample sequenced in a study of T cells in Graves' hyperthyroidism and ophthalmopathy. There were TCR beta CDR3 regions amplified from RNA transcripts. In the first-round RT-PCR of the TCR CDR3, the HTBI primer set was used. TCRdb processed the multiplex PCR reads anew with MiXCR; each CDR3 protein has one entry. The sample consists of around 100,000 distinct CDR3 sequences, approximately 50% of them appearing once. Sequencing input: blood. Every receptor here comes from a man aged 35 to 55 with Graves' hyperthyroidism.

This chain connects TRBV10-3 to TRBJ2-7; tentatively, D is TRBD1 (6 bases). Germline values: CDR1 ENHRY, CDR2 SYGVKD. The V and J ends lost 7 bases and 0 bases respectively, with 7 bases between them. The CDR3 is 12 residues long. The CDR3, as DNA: TGTGCCATCAAAGGGGGCTCCTACGAGCAGTACTTC. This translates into CAIKGGSYEQYF.

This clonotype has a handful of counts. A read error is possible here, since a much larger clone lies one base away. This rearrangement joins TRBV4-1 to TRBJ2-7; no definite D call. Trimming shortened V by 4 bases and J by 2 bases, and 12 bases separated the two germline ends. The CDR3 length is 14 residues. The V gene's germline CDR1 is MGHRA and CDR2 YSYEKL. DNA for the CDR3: TGCGCCAGCAGCCGCGAGGCGTTCGCCTACGAGCAGTACTTC. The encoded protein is CASSREAFAYEQYF.

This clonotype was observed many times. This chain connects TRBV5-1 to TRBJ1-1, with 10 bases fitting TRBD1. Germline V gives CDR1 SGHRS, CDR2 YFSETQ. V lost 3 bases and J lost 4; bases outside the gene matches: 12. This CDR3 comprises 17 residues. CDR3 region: CASSSGRQGAGGTEAFF. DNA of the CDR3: TGCGCCAGCAGCTCGGGAAGACAGGGGGCTGGCGGCACTGAAGCTTTCTTT.

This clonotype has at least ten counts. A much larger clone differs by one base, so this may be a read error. Here the CDR3 DNA reads TGTGCCAGCAGCCAGCAGAGGGGCTTCTCCTACGAGCAGTACTTC. Translated: CASSQQRGFSYEQYF. The J gene is TRBJ2-7, the V gene TRBV7-9, with D possibly being TRBD1 or TRBD2 (5 bases each). Trimming removed 5 bases at V and 0 bases at J, with 14 bases between. Germline CDR1 SEHNR, CDR2 FQNEAQ (reference sequence). CDR3 size: 15 residues.

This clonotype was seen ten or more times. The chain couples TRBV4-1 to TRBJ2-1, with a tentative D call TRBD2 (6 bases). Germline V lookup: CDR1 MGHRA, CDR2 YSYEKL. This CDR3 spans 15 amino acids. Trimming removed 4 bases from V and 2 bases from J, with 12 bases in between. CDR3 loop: CASSPVAEAYNEQFF. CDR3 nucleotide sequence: TGCGCCAGCAGCCCAGTAGCGGAGGCCTACAATGAGCAGTTCTTC.

The CDR3 spells CSVKDRVGGYTF. CDR3 DNA sequence: TGCAGTGTAAAGGACAGGGTGGGTGGCTACACCTTC. This sequence joins TRBV20-1 and TRBJ1-2; 8 bases align to TRBD1. V gave up 7 bases and J gave up 7 bases; unmatched junction bases: 8. Per the germline V gene, CDR1 is DFQATT and CDR2 is SNEGSKA (reference sequence). The CDR3 totals 12 residues.

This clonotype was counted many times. This CDR3 is CASSARDALSYEQYF. The CDR3 region has the DNA TGTGCCAGCAGTGCCCGGGACGCCCTATCCTACGAGCAGTACTTC. The V and J genes are TRBV25-1 and TRBJ2-7; D is perhaps TRBD1 or TRBD2 (5 bases each). The ends were cut back, 4 bases at V and 1 base at J, with 14 bases in the middle. The germline V gene encodes CDR1 MGHDK and CDR2 SYGVNS. The CDR3 loop spans 15 amino acids.

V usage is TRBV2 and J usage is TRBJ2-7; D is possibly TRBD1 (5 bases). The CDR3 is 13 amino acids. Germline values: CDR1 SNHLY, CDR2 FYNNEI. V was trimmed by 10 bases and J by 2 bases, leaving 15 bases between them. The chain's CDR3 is CATSDQGAYEQYF. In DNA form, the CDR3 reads TGTGCCACCTCAGACCAGGGTGCCTACGAGCAGTACTTC.

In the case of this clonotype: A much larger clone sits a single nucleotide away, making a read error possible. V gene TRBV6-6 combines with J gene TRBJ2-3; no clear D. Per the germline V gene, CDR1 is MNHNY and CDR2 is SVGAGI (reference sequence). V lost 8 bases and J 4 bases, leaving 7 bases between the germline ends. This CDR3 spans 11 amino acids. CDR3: CASGNSDTQYF. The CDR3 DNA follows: TGTGCCAGCGGTAATTCAGATACGCAGTATTTT.

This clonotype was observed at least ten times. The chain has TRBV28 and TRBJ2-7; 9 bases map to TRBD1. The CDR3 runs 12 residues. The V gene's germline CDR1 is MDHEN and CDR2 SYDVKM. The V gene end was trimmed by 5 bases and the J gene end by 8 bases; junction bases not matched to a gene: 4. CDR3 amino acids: CASSGTGFKQYF. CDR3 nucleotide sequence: TGTGCCAGCAGTGGGACAGGGTTCAAGCAGTACTTC.

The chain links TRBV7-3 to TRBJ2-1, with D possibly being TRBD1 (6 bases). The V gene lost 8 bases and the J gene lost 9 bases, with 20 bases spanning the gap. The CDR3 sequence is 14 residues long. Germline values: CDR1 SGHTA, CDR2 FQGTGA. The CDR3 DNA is TGTGCCAGCGCGATGGACAGTACGGGCGGTGAGCAGTTCTTC. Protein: CASAMDSTGGEQFF. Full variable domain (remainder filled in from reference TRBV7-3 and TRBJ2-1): GAGVSQTPSNKVTEKGKYVELRCDPISGHTALYWYRQSLGQGPEFLIYFQGTGAADDSGLPNDRFFAVRPEGSVSTLKIQRTERGDSAVYLCASAMDSTGGEQFFGPGTRLTVL.

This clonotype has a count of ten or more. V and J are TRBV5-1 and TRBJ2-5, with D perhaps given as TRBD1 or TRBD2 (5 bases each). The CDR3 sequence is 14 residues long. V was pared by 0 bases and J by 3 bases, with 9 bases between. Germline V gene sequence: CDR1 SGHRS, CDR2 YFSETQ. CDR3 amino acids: CASSLAGRKETQYF. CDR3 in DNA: TGCGCCAGCAGCTTGGCAGGGAGAAAAGAGACCCAGTACTTC.

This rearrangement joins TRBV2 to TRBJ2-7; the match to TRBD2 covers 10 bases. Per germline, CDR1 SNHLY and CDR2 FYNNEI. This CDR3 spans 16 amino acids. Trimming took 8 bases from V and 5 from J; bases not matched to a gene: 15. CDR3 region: CASSKTIAGGPHEQYF. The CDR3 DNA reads TGTGCCAGCTCAAAGACTATAGCGGGAGGCCCCCACGAGCAGTACTTC.

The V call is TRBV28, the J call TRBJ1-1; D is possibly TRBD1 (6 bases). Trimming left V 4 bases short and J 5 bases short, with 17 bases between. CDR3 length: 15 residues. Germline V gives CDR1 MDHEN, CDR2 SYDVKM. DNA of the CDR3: TGTGCCAGCAGTTGGCCCAGGGGTGGGTTGACTGAAGCTTTCTTT. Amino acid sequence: CASSWPRGGLTEAFF. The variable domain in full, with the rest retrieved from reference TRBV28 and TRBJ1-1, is DVKVTQSSRYLVKRTGEKVFLECVQDMDHENMFWYRQDPGLGLRLIYFSYDVKMKEKGDIPEGYSVSREKKERFSLILESASTNQTSMYLCASSWPRGGLTEAFFGQGTRLTVV.

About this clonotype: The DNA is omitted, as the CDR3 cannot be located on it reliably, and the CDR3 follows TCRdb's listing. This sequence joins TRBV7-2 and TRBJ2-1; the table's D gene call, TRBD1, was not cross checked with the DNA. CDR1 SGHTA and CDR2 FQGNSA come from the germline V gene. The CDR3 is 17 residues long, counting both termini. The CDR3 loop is CACSVEVWDSSYNEQFF.

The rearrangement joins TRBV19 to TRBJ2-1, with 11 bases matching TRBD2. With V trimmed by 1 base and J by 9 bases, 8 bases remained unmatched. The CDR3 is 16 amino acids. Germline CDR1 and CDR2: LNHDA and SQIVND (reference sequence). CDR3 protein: CASSIATSGSPAEQFF. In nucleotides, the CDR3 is TGTGCCAGTAGTATAGCTACTAGCGGGAGCCCGGCTGAGCAGTTCTTC. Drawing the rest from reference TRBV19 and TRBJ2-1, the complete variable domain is DGGITQSPKYLFRKEGQNVTLSCEQNLNHDAMYWYRQDPGQGLRLIYYSQIVNDFQKGDIAEGYSVSREKKESFPLTVTSAQKNPTAFYLCASSIATSGSPAEQFFGPGTRLTVL.

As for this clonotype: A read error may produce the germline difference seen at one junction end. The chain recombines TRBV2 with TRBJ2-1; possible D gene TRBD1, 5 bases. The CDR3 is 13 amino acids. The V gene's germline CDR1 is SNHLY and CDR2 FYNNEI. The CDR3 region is CASTQWTSNEQFF. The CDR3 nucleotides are TGTGCCAGCACTCAGTGGACATCCAATGAACAGTTCTTC.

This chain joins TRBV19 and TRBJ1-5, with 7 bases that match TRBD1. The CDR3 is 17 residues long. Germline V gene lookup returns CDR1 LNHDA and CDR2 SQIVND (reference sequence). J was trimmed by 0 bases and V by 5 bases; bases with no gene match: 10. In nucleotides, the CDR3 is TGTGCCAGTAGTGGCGACAGGGCGCCTTATAGCAATCAGCCCCAGCATTTT. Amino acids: CASSGDRAPYSNQPQHF.

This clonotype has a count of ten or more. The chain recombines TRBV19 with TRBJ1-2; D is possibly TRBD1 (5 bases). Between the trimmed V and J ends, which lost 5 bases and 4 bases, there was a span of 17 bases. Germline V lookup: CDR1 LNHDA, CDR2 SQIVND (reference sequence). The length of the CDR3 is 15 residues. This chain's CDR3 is CASSLQVTNSYGYTF. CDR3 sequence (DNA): TGTGCCAGTAGTCTACAGGTAACGAACTCCTATGGCTACACCTTC.

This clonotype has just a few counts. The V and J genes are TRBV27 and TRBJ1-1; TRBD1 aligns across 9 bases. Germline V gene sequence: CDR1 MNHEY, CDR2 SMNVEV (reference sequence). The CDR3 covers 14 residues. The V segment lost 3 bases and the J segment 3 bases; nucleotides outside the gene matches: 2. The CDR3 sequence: CASSFHRGHTEAFF. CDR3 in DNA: TGTGCCAGCAGTTTCCACAGGGGGCACACTGAAGCTTTCTTT.

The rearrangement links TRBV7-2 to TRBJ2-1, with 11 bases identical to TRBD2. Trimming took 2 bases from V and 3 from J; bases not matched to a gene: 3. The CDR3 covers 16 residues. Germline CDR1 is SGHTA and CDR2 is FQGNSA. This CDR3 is CASSLIGTSGYNEQFF. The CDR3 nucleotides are TGTGCCAGCAGCTTAATAGGGACTAGCGGCTACAATGAGCAGTTCTTC.

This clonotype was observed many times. The CDR3 loop is CASKRLDSYNEQFF. DNA for the CDR3: TGTGCCAGTAAGAGGCTAGATTCGTACAATGAGCAGTTCTTC. The chain recombines TRBV19 with TRBJ2-1; the D is unclear. CDR1 is LNHDA, CDR2 SQIVND, per germline (reference sequence). This CDR3 spans 14 amino acids. V lost 7 bases, J lost 4 bases, and 14 bases lay in between.

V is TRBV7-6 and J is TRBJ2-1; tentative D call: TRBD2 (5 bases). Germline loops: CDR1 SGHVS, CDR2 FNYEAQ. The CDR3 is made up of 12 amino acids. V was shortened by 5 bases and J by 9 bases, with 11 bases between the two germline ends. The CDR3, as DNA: TGTGCCAGCAGCCAAAACGAGGGTGAGCAGTTCTTC. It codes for CASSQNEGEQFF.

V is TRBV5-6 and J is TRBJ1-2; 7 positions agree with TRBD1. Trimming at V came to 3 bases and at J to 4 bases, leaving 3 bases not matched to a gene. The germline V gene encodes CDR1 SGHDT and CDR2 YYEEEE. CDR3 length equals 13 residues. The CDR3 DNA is TGTGCCAGCAGCTCCGGGACAGTCTATGGCTACACCTTC. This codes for CASSSGTVYGYTF. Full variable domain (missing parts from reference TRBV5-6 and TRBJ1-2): DAGVTQSPTHLIKTRGQQVTLRCSPKSGHDTVSWYQQALGQGPQFIFQYYEEEERQRGNFPDRFSGHQFPNYSSELNVNALLLGDSALYLCASSSGTVYGYTFGSGTRLTVV.